These T cell receptor beta chains were read from a single sample in a study of beta chain features in type 1 diabetes. Libraries were prepared by immunoSEQ multiplex PCR; TCRdb keeps only in-frame clonotypes and omits some of them. The sample shows about 230,000 clones, over 7.5% of them seen only once. The sequenced sample consisted of naive CD4+ T cells from blood. The source of these receptors is a woman aged 18-29 years in good health. Both conserved end residues are part of each CDR3. Each record gives: CDR3 protein, CDR3 DNA, J gene, D gene, V gene, CDR3 length, clone size. A D gene is named only where the DNA matches it firmly. Where a row states a size, it is once, few, many or the class of an expanded clone; other rows omit it.

cdr3_aa: CASTLHRVDGELFF
cdr3_nt: TGTGCCAGCACCTTACACAGGGTTGACGGGGAGCTGTTTTTT
j_call: TRBJ2-2
d_call: .
v_call: TRBV7-8
cdr3_length: 14
clone_size: few

cdr3_aa: CASSPIRTEVTEAFF
cdr3_nt: TGTGCCAGCTCACCAATTAGGACAGAGGTCACTGAAGCTTTCTTT
j_call: TRBJ1-1
d_call: .
v_call: TRBV18
cdr3_length: 15
clone_size: .

cdr3_aa: CSVPSWAGQETQYF
cdr3_nt: TGCAGCGTACCCAGTTGGGCGGGGCAAGAGACCCAGTACTTC
j_call: TRBJ2-5
d_call: .
v_call: TRBV29-1
cdr3_length: 14
clone_size: many

cdr3_aa: CASSQVTGTGTSYGYTF
cdr3_nt: TGCGCCAGCAGCCAAGTAACCGGGACAGGGACTAGCTATGGCTACACCTTC
j_call: TRBJ1-2
d_call: TRBD1
v_call: TRBV4-1
cdr3_length: 17
clone_size: .

cdr3_aa: CASSVHRGRTGELFF
cdr3_nt: TGTGCCAGCAGCGTACACAGGGGGCGGACCGGGGAGCTGTTTTTT
j_call: TRBJ2-2
d_call: TRBD1
v_call: TRBV9
cdr3_length: 15
clone_size: .

cdr3_aa: CASSLVEGQGGANVLTF
cdr3_nt: TGCGCCAGCAGCTTGGTGGAGGGCCAGGGTGGGGCCAACGTCCTGACTTTC
j_call: TRBJ2-6
d_call: .
v_call: TRBV5-1
cdr3_length: 17
clone_size: few

cdr3_aa: CASRSVSYEQYF
cdr3_nt: TGTGCCAGTCGGTCCGTGTCCTACGAGCAGTACTTC
j_call: TRBJ2-7
d_call: .
v_call: TRBV11-2
cdr3_length: 12
clone_size: few

cdr3_aa: CASSMMTSGGHTGELFF
cdr3_nt: TGCGCCAGCAGCATGATGACTAGCGGGGGCCACACCGGGGAGCTGTTTTTT
j_call: TRBJ2-2
d_call: TRBD2
v_call: TRBV5-1
cdr3_length: 17
clone_size: few

cdr3_aa: CASSLGAGVDTEAFF
cdr3_nt: TGTGCCAGCAGCTTAGGTGCAGGGGTCGACACTGAAGCTTTCTTT
j_call: TRBJ1-1
d_call: .
v_call: TRBV7-3
cdr3_length: 15
clone_size: .

cdr3_aa: CASSRQGNTGELFF
cdr3_nt: TGCGCCAGCAGCAGACAGGGGAACACCGGGGAGCTGTTTTTT
j_call: TRBJ2-2
d_call: TRBD1
v_call: TRBV5-1
cdr3_length: 14
clone_size: .

cdr3_aa: CASSTRLADPYEQYF
cdr3_nt: TGTGCCAGCAGCACCAGACTAGCGGACCCCTACGAGCAGTACTTC
j_call: TRBJ2-7
d_call: TRBD2
v_call: TRBV7-8
cdr3_length: 15
clone_size: few

cdr3_aa: CASGGGQINEKLFF
cdr3_nt: TGTGCCAGTGGCGGGGGGCAGATTAATGAAAAACTGTTTTTT
j_call: TRBJ1-4
d_call: .
v_call: TRBV19
cdr3_length: 14
clone_size: .

cdr3_aa: CASGRTGGENYGYTF
cdr3_nt: TGTGCCAGCGGCCGGACAGGGGGCGAAAACTATGGCTACACCTTC
j_call: TRBJ1-2
d_call: TRBD1
v_call: TRBV27
cdr3_length: 15
clone_size: few

cdr3_aa: CSGQGWRVGAFF
cdr3_nt: TGCAGCGGACAGGGGTGGCGGGTCGGAGCTTTCTTT
j_call: TRBJ1-1
d_call: TRBD1
v_call: TRBV29-1
cdr3_length: 12
clone_size: .

cdr3_aa: CASSVSWTGSYSPLHF
cdr3_nt: TGTGCCAGCAGCGTGAGCTGGACAGGGTCATATTCACCCCTCCACTTT
j_call: TRBJ1-6
d_call: TRBD1
v_call: TRBV13
cdr3_length: 16
clone_size: .

cdr3_aa: CATSRDGTGVEKLFF
cdr3_nt: TGTGCCACCAGCAGAGATGGGACAGGGGTTGAAAAACTGTTTTTT
j_call: TRBJ1-4
d_call: TRBD1
v_call: TRBV15
cdr3_length: 15
clone_size: .

cdr3_aa: CASSEGLAGLGADTQYF
cdr3_nt: TGCGCCAGCAGCGAGGGACTAGCGGGATTAGGCGCAGATACGCAGTATTTT
j_call: TRBJ2-3
d_call: TRBD2
v_call: TRBV5-1
cdr3_length: 17
clone_size: .

cdr3_aa: CASSWTRGDTEAFF
cdr3_nt: TGTGCCAGCAGTTGGACCAGGGGGGACACTGAAGCTTTCTTT
j_call: TRBJ1-1
d_call: TRBD1
v_call: TRBV6-5
cdr3_length: 14
clone_size: few

cdr3_aa: CASSGPGANQPQHF
cdr3_nt: TGTGCCAGCAGTGGGCCTGGGGCCAATCAGCCCCAGCATTTT
j_call: TRBJ1-5
d_call: .
v_call: TRBV7-3
cdr3_length: 14
clone_size: .

cdr3_aa: CASSLELAGKYEQYF
cdr3_nt: TGTGCCAGCAGCTTAGAGTTAGCGGGGAAGTACGAGCAGTACTTC
j_call: TRBJ2-7
d_call: TRBD2
v_call: TRBV7-2
cdr3_length: 15
clone_size: .

cdr3_aa: CASSDKRNNEQFF
cdr3_nt: TGTGCCAGCAGCGACAAGCGGAACAATGAGCAGTTCTTC
j_call: TRBJ2-1
d_call: .
v_call: TRBV7-2
cdr3_length: 13
clone_size: few

cdr3_aa: CSGGRGAIAEAFF
cdr3_nt: TGCAGCGGCGGCCGGGGGGCCATCGCTGAAGCTTTCTTT
j_call: TRBJ1-1
d_call: .
v_call: TRBV29-1
cdr3_length: 13
clone_size: few

cdr3_aa: CASSKAATSEKADTQYF
cdr3_nt: TGTGCCAGCAGCAAAGCGGCGACTAGCGAGAAGGCAGATACGCAGTATTTT
j_call: TRBJ2-3
d_call: .
v_call: TRBV21-1
cdr3_length: 17
clone_size: few

cdr3_aa: CSVEDSGARYGYTF
cdr3_nt: TGCAGCGTTGAAGATAGTGGGGCCCGTTATGGCTACACCTTC
j_call: TRBJ1-2
d_call: .
v_call: TRBV29-1
cdr3_length: 14
clone_size: .

cdr3_aa: CASSYGTGGADTQYF
cdr3_nt: TGTGCCAGCAGTTATGGGACAGGGGGCGCAGATACGCAGTATTTT
j_call: TRBJ2-3
d_call: TRBD1
v_call: TRBV6-5
cdr3_length: 15
clone_size: .

cdr3_aa: CAWGRTGSNYGYTF
cdr3_nt: TGTGCCTGGGGTAGGACAGGGTCTAACTATGGCTACACCTTC
j_call: TRBJ1-2
d_call: TRBD1
v_call: TRBV30
cdr3_length: 14
clone_size: few

cdr3_aa: CASSARPGTSGYGGGEQFF
cdr3_nt: TGTGCCAGCAGCGCAAGGCCTGGGACTAGCGGGTACGGGGGTGGTGAGCAGTTCTTC
j_call: TRBJ2-1
d_call: TRBD2
v_call: TRBV9
cdr3_length: 19
clone_size: few

cdr3_aa: CASSLEASGASKNIQYF
cdr3_nt: TGCGCCAGCAGCTTGGAAGCTAGCGGGGCCTCCAAAAACATTCAGTACTTC
j_call: TRBJ2-4
d_call: TRBD2
v_call: TRBV5-1
cdr3_length: 17
clone_size: few

cdr3_aa: CASSVKLRPVEQYF
cdr3_nt: TGTGCCAGCAGCGTTAAGCTCAGGCCCGTCGAGCAGTACTTC
j_call: TRBJ2-7
d_call: .
v_call: TRBV7-2
cdr3_length: 14
clone_size: few

cdr3_aa: CASSSQLTGDNSPLHF
cdr3_nt: TGCGCCAGCAGCTCTCAGTTGACAGGGGATAATTCACCCCTCCACTTT
j_call: TRBJ1-6
d_call: TRBD1
v_call: TRBV5-1
cdr3_length: 16
clone_size: few

cdr3_aa: CASRRRQEHHEQYF
cdr3_nt: TGTGCCAGCAGAAGGCGTCAGGAACACCACGAGCAGTACTTC
j_call: TRBJ2-7
d_call: .
v_call: TRBV27
cdr3_length: 14
clone_size: .

cdr3_aa: CASSLRSLSRLSSYEQYF
cdr3_nt: TGTGCCAGCAGCTTGAGAAGCTTGAGCAGGTTGAGCTCCTACGAGCAGTACTTC
j_call: TRBJ2-7
d_call: .
v_call: TRBV5-6
cdr3_length: 18
clone_size: .

cdr3_aa: CASSLSPRASGRARETQYF
cdr3_nt: TGTGCCAGCAGTTTATCTCCCAGGGCTAGCGGGAGGGCCCGGGAGACCCAGTACTTC
j_call: TRBJ2-5
d_call: TRBD2
v_call: TRBV28
cdr3_length: 19
clone_size: few

cdr3_aa: CASSYPGMGTEAFF
cdr3_nt: TGTGCCAGCAGCTATCCGGGGATGGGCACTGAAGCTTTCTTT
j_call: TRBJ1-1
d_call: .
v_call: TRBV7-2
cdr3_length: 14
clone_size: few

cdr3_aa: CAISEAGSSYNEQFF
cdr3_nt: TGTGCCATCAGTGAGGCGGGGAGCTCCTACAATGAGCAGTTCTTC
j_call: TRBJ2-1
d_call: .
v_call: TRBV10-3
cdr3_length: 15
clone_size: many

cdr3_aa: CASSDRGLETQYF
cdr3_nt: TGTGCCAGCAGTGACAGGGGGCTGGAGACCCAGTACTTC
j_call: TRBJ2-5
d_call: TRBD1
v_call: TRBV28
cdr3_length: 13
clone_size: .

cdr3_aa: CASSLGTSSREQFF
cdr3_nt: TGTGCCAGCAGCTTAGGTACCTCTTCCCGGGAGCAGTTCTTC
j_call: TRBJ2-1
d_call: .
v_call: TRBV7-3
cdr3_length: 14
clone_size: few

cdr3_aa: CASSTALAGADNEQFF
cdr3_nt: TGTGCCAGCAGCACGGCCCTAGCGGGGGCCGACAATGAGCAGTTCTTC
j_call: TRBJ2-1
d_call: TRBD2
v_call: TRBV9
cdr3_length: 16
clone_size: .

cdr3_aa: CASSQGGLLGAEQFF
cdr3_nt: TGCGCCAGCAGCCAAGGGGGACTATTAGGTGCGGAGCAGTTCTTC
j_call: TRBJ2-1
d_call: TRBD2
v_call: TRBV4-1
cdr3_length: 15
clone_size: .

cdr3_aa: CASSLLTSNPGGTEAFF
cdr3_nt: TGTGCCAGCAGTTTATTAACCAGCAATCCAGGGGGCACTGAAGCTTTCTTT
j_call: TRBJ1-1
d_call: TRBD1
v_call: TRBV27
cdr3_length: 17
clone_size: few

cdr3_aa: CASSQPASGGNEKLFF
cdr3_nt: TGCGCCAGCAGCCAACCTGCTTCAGGAGGGAATGAAAAACTGTTTTTT
j_call: TRBJ1-4
d_call: .
v_call: TRBV4-1
cdr3_length: 16
clone_size: few

cdr3_aa: CASSSTGGQDTEAFF
cdr3_nt: TGTGCCAGCAGCTCCACAGGGGGTCAAGACACTGAAGCTTTCTTT
j_call: TRBJ1-1
d_call: TRBD1
v_call: TRBV7-3
cdr3_length: 15
clone_size: .

cdr3_aa: CASSVSSQGVETQYF
cdr3_nt: TGTGCCAGCAGCGTCTCTTCACAGGGGGTAGAGACCCAGTACTTC
j_call: TRBJ2-5
d_call: TRBD1
v_call: TRBV9
cdr3_length: 15
clone_size: .

cdr3_aa: CASSQILGGDRRNEQFF
cdr3_nt: TGCGCCAGCAGCCAAATCCTTGGCGGGGACCGGCGAAATGAGCAGTTCTTC
j_call: TRBJ2-1
d_call: .
v_call: TRBV4-1
cdr3_length: 17
clone_size: few

cdr3_aa: CAGSNTGELFF
cdr3_nt: TGTGCCGGCTCAAATACCGGGGAGCTGTTTTTT
j_call: TRBJ2-2
d_call: .
v_call: TRBV28
cdr3_length: 11
clone_size: .